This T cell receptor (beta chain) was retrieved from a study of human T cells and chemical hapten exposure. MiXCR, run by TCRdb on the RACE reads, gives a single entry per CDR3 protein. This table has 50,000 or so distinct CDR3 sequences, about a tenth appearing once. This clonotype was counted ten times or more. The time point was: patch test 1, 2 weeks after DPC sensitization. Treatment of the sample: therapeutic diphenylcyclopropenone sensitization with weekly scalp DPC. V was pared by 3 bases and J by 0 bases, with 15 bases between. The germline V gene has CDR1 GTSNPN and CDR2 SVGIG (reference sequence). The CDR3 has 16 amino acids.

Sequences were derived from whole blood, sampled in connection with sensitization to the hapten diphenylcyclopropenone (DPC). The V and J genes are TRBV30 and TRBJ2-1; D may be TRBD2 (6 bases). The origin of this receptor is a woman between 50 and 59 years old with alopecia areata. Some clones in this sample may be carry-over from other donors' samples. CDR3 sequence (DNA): TGTGCCTGGAGAAAATCGGGAGATTACTCCTACAATGAGCAGTTCTTC. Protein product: CAWRKSGDYSYNEQFF.